What follows describes a single T cell receptor (beta chain). Its matching antigen is unknown. Using immunoSEQ multiplex PCR, the repertoire was profiled, and TCRdb retains in-frame clones only, with some absent. The repertoire holds 20,000 or so clones, with around 46% as singletons. The CDR3 extends over 13 amino acids. V lost 6 bases and J 0 bases, leaving 6 bases between the germline ends. Germline V gives CDR1 LGHNT, CDR2 FRNRAP. As for treatment: 15 Gy SBRT to primary tumor, nephrectomy 4 weeks later. The sample originates from a study of radiation and T cells in renal cell carcinoma. Study-wide results and caveats: Dominant CDR3 motifs occupied more repertoire in irradiated than control tumors.

This specimen was tumor tissue, taken from a patient whose treatment included radiotherapy and nephrectomy. The J gene is TRBJ1-5, the V gene TRBV12-5, with D unresolved. This sequence originates from a woman in her fifties or sixties with renal cell carcinoma. The CDR3 coding sequence is TGTGCTAGTGGCCATTTTAGCAATCAGCCCCAGCATTTT. Protein sequence: CASGHFSNQPQHF. Full variable domain (rest looked up from reference TRBV12-5 and TRBJ1-5): DARVTQTPRHKVTEMGQEVTMRCQPILGHNTVFWYRQTMMQGLELLAYFRNRAPLDDSGMPKDRFSAEMPDATLATLKIQPSEPRDSAVYFCASGHFSNQPQHFGDGTRLSIL.